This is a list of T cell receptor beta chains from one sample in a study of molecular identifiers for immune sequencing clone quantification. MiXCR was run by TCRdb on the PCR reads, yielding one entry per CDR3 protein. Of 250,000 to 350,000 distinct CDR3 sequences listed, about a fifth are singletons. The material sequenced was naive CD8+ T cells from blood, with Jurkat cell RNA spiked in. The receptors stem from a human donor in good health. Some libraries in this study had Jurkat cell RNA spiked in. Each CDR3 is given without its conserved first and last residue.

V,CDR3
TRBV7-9,ASSSQRRPSYEQY
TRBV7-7,ASSLGSGDEQY
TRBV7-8,ASSLEGGRAYYEQY
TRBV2,ASSEEESLIIGYT
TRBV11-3,ASSLIPGPYYEQY
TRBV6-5,ASSATSGGLTDTQY
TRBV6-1,ASTRDGSYEQY
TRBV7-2,ASSSPVGIKDTQY
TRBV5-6,ASSFQRVNTEAF
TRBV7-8,ASSLSRVEKLF
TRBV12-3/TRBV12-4,ASSSPAGNEQF
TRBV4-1,ASSHQTTGGDEQY
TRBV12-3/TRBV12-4,ASSPTPGQGALGDTQY
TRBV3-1,ASSQDLLLAGGRNEQF
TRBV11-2,ASSFTPGLAGPTDTQY
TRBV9,ASSTASSGSVLSDTQY
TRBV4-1,ASSQEGRDNSPLH
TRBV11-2,ASSYSGGLKSYEQY
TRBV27,ASRWGQGVDTQY
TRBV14,ASSRGTIEQF
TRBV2,ASSGEGQGLYNEQF
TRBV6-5,ASSWGTGGYEQY